The 9 T cell receptor beta chains in this list originate from one sample, sequenced in a study of response to subunit inactivated influenza vaccine. From the RT-PCR reads, TCRdb called clonotypes with MiXCR, one entry per CDR3 protein. The sample has 450,000 to 550,000 distinct CDR3 sequences, about 25% seen once. This sample comprised CD4+ T cells sorted from PBMCs, obtained about 5 days after vaccination. These receptor sequences come from a man aged 50 or older who received an inactivated influenza vaccine.

Only a few counts were recorded for this clonotype. The chain carries TRBV12-3 or TRBV12-4 and TRBJ2-3; maybe TRBD1 (5 bases). V lost 3 bases, J lost 12 bases, and 16 bases lay in between. The CDR3 length is 13 residues. The CDR3 reads CASSLQGRSSQYF. CDR3 nucleotide sequence: TGTGCCAGCAGTTTGCAGGGAAGGAGCTCCCAGTATTTT.

This sequence joins TRBV20-1 and TRBJ2-5; 7 bases map to TRBD2. V gave up 1 base and J gave up 6 bases; unmatched junction bases: 8. This CDR3 is 14 amino acids long. Germline CDR1 is DFQATT and CDR2 is SNEGSKA (reference sequence). The CDR3, as DNA: TGCAGTGCTAGAGGGGCGGGAGTCGGGCAGACCCAGTACTTC. It codes for CSARGAGVGQTQYF.

This clonotype was seen only a few times. The chain links TRBV15 to TRBJ1-3; TRBD1 matches 7 bases. Trimming at V came to 3 bases and at J to 3 bases, leaving 11 bases not matched to a gene. The length of the CDR3 is 17 residues. Germline V CDR1 and CDR2: LNHNV, YYDKDF (reference sequence). The CDR3 reads CATSSRGTADFGNTIYF. CDR3 bases: TGTGCCACCAGCAGCCGAGGGACAGCCGATTTTGGAAACACCATATATTTT.

The V call is TRBV29-1, the J call TRBJ1-1; D is perhaps TRBD1 (6 bases). Between the trimmed V and J ends, which lost 4 bases and 6 bases, there was a span of 15 bases. Germline lookup yields CDR1 SQVTM and CDR2 ANQGSEA. The CDR3 loop spans 13 amino acids. The CDR3 nucleotides are TGCAGCGTTGGGACAGACCCCATGTCTGAAGCTTTCTTT. Translated: CSVGTDPMSEAFF.

The chain recombines TRBV7-2 with TRBJ1-6, with D tentatively TRBD1 (6 bases). The CDR3 is 15 amino acids. V was pared by 1 base and J by 7 bases, with 11 bases between. CDR1 and CDR2 from the germline V gene are SGHTA and FQGNSA. The CDR3 region has the DNA TGTGCCAGCAGCTTAGGGGCAGACAGGAATTCACCCCTCCACTTT. It translates to CASSLGADRNSPLHF.

A remark on this clonotype: Relative to the germline gene, one junction end is altered; a read error may explain this. J is TRBJ1-5 and V is TRBV12-3 or TRBV12-4; D is unresolved. The CDR3 covers 13 residues. The CDR3 protein is CASRLGPNQPQHF. CDR3 sequence (DNA): TGTGCCAGCAGATTAGGACCTAATCAGCCCCAGCATTTT.

The chain combines TRBV7-9 with TRBJ2-1; the D gene is possibly TRBD1 (5 bases). The germline CDR1 and CDR2 sequences are SEHNR and FQNEAQ (reference sequence). V lost 3 bases and J lost 7, with 10 bases in between. The CDR3 has 13 residues. CDR3: CASSLPGMNEQFF. The DNA of the CDR3 is TGTGCCAGCAGCTTGCCAGGGATGAATGAGCAGTTCTTC. The whole variable domain, filled in from reference TRBV7-9 and TRBJ2-1, reads DTGVSQNPRHKITKRGQNVTFRCDPISEHNRLYWYRQTLGQGPEFLTYFQNEAQLEKSRLLSDRFSAERPKGSFSTLEIQRTEQGDSAMYLCASSLPGMNEQFFGPGTRLTVL.

The chain combines TRBV4-2 with TRBJ2-5; TRBD1 agrees at 7 bases. The CDR3 spans 16 residues. Trimming at V came to 0 bases and at J to 3 bases, leaving 7 bases not matched to a gene. CDR1 is LGHNA, CDR2 YNFKEQ, per germline. The CDR3 is CASSQDPRQGKETQYF. DNA for the CDR3: TGTGCCAGCAGCCAAGATCCGAGACAGGGAAAAGAGACCCAGTACTTC.

The chain combines TRBV15 with TRBJ2-1, with TRBD2 matching 10 bases. CDR1 is LNHNV, CDR2 YYDKDF, per germline (reference sequence). CDR3 size: 17 residues. The junction had 12 bases not matched to a gene; V was cut back by 5 bases and J by 5 bases. The CDR3, as DNA: TGTGCCACCAGCTCCGGCCTTCGACTAGCGGGCAACAATGAGCAGTTCTTC. This gives the protein CATSSGLRLAGNNEQFF.